One sample yielded the 15 T cell receptor beta chains listed below, sequenced in a study of blood T cell repertoires in COVID-19. The method was immunoSEQ multiplex PCR; TCRdb's version includes in-frame clones alone and lacks a portion of them. The repertoire has roughly 60,000 clones, over 70% of them found once; the top ten carry 10% to 13%. Sequencing was done on a sample of peripheral blood. All receptors come from a man younger than 45 with COVID-19, enrolled during active disease.

The chain uses TRBV7-9 and TRBJ1-5; 7 bases are shared with TRBD1. The junction had 9 bases not matched to a gene; V was cut back by 6 bases and J by 7 bases. This CDR3 has 14 amino acids. Germline lookup yields CDR1 SEHNR and CDR2 FQNEAQ (reference sequence). The CDR3 DNA sequence: TGTGCCAGCAGAGAAGGGGGCGAGGGACAGCCCCAGCATTTT. Translation: CASREGGEGQPQHF.

The V call is TRBV28, the J call TRBJ2-1; possibly TRBD2 for D (6 bases). This CDR3 comprises 15 residues. Per the germline V gene, CDR1 is MDHEN and CDR2 is SYDVKM. Trimming took off 5 bases at V and 5 bases at J, with 16 bases between the two ends. The CDR3, as DNA: TGTGCCAGCAGTCCATCCGGGACTGGCAACAATGAGCAGTTCTTC. Its translation: CASSPSGTGNNEQFF.

The chain uses TRBV6-5 and TRBJ1-1; the match to TRBD1 covers 10 bases. The J segment lost 4 bases and the V segment lost 7 bases, leaving 6 bases of the junction unmatched. Germline loops: CDR1 MNHEY, CDR2 SVGAGI. The CDR3 has 14 amino acids. CDR3 in DNA: TGTGCCAGCACGGGACAGGGGTTGGGCACTGAAGCTTTCTTT. Protein product: CASTGQGLGTEAFF.

The chain links TRBV19 to TRBJ1-1, with 7 bases lining up with TRBD1. The CDR3 spans 14 residues. V was pared by 7 bases and J by 11 bases, with 16 bases of the junction left unmatched. Per germline, CDR1 LNHDA and CDR2 SQIVND (reference sequence). CDR3 amino acids: CASNEGGGAASAFF. CDR3 sequence (DNA): TGTGCCAGTAACGAAGGAGGGGGCGCCGCCAGCGCTTTCTTT.

Only one count was recorded for this clone. The V and J genes are TRBV28 and TRBJ1-1; perhaps TRBD1 as D (6 bases). CDR3 size: 14 residues. The V and J ends lost 5 bases and 3 bases respectively, with 13 bases between them. Germline loops: CDR1 MDHEN, CDR2 SYDVKM. CDR3 bases: TGTGCCAGCAGTCCCCAACAGGGAGACACTGAAGCTTTCTTT. It encodes CASSPQQGDTEAFF.

This clone was counted once. The genes are TRBV2 and TRBJ2-4; TRBD2 matches 13 bases. Germline V CDR1 and CDR2: SNHLY, FYNNEI. The CDR3 is 14 residues long. The J segment lost 13 bases and the V segment lost 6 bases, leaving 9 bases of the junction unmatched. The CDR3 DNA reads as TGTGCCAGCAGGTCCGGGACTAGCGGGATGGCGCAGTACTTC. This sequence encodes CASRSGTSGMAQYF.

The gene calls are TRBV6-6 and TRBJ1-2; a weak D match, TRBD1 (5 bases). Trimming stripped 4 bases from V and 3 bases from J, with 9 bases between. This CDR3 has 13 residues. Germline V CDR1 and CDR2: MNHNY, SVGAGI (reference sequence). The CDR3 sequence is CASSSDSYYGYTF. CDR3 in DNA: TGTGCCAGCAGTTCCGACAGCTACTATGGCTACACCTTC.

The V call is TRBV5-4, the J call TRBJ2-1; D is ambiguous. Germline assignment: CDR1 SGHNT and CDR2 YYREEE (reference sequence). This CDR3 region has 13 residues. V was pared by 0 bases and J by 3 bases, with 4 bases between. This chain's CDR3 is CASSLASYNEQFF. The CDR3 region has the DNA TGTGCCAGCAGCTTGGCGAGCTACAATGAGCAGTTCTTC.

This chain links TRBV7-9 with TRBJ2-2, with TRBD2 as a possible D gene (6 bases). In germline, CDR1 is SEHNR, CDR2 FQNEAQ (reference sequence). The CDR3 loop spans 17 amino acids. The V gene lost 5 bases and the J gene lost 3 bases, with 19 bases spanning the gap. CDR3 loop: CASSLRDFLADTGELFF. CDR3 DNA sequence: TGTGCCAGCAGCCTTCGGGACTTTTTGGCGGACACCGGGGAGCTGTTTTTT. The full variable domain, with the rest looked up from reference TRBV7-9 and TRBJ2-2, is DTGVSQNPRHKITKRGQNVTFRCDPISEHNRLYWYRQTLGQGPEFLTYFQNEAQLEKSRLLSDRFSAERPKGSFSTLEIQRTEQGDSAMYLCASSLRDFLADTGELFFGEGSRLTVL.

The chain is built from TRBV28 and TRBJ2-7, with a tentative D call TRBD2 (5 bases). Trimming took off 6 bases at V and 4 bases at J, with 19 bases between the two ends. The CDR3 runs 15 residues. Germline V gives CDR1 MDHEN, CDR2 SYDVKM. The CDR3 here is CASRATGLATYEQYF. CDR3 bases: TGTGCCAGCAGGGCTACCGGACTGGCAACTTACGAGCAGTACTTC. Using reference TRBV28 and TRBJ2-7 for the parts outside the CDR3, the full variable domain is DVKVTQSSRYLVKRTGEKVFLECVQDMDHENMFWYRQDPGLGLRLIYFSYDVKMKEKGDIPEGYSVSREKKERFSLILESASTNQTSMYLCASRATGLATYEQYFGPGTRLTVT.

This clone showed up just a few times. The chain couples TRBV6-4 to TRBJ2-3; weak D call: TRBD1 (6 bases). Germline loops: CDR1 MRHNA, CDR2 SNTAGT. The CDR3 spans 14 residues. Between the trimmed V and J ends, which lost 3 bases and 4 bases, there was a span of 11 bases. This chain's CDR3 is CASSDGAGADTQYF. The CDR3 region has the DNA TGTGCCAGCAGTGATGGGGCAGGGGCAGATACGCAGTATTTT.

This clone has ten or more counts. The chain combines TRBV19 with TRBJ1-2; D not certain. With 7 bases removed from V and 1 base from J, the gap between germline ends came to 7 bases. The CDR3 has 12 amino acids. The germline V gene encodes CDR1 LNHDA and CDR2 SQIVND (reference sequence). CDR3 DNA sequence: TGTGCCAGTATGGCCCGTAACTATGGCTACACCTTC. Encoded protein: CASMARNYGYTF.

This chain uses TRBV15 with TRBJ1-5; no clear D gene. CDR3 length: 13 amino acids. Trimming pared 1 base from V and 2 bases from J, leaving 3 bases between. CDR1 is LNHNV and CDR2 is YYDKDF in the germline V gene (reference sequence). CDR3 sequence (DNA): TGTGCCACCAGCAGAGGAGGCAATCAGCCCCAGCATTTT. Translated, it gives CATSRGGNQPQHF.

The chain has TRBV10-1 and TRBJ2-7; perhaps TRBD2 as D (5 bases). This CDR3 spans 13 amino acids. Germline loops: CDR1 WNHNN, CDR2 SYGVQD (reference sequence). V lost 6 bases, J lost 2 bases, and 11 bases lay in between. CDR3 nucleotides: TGCGCCAGCAGCAACACGGGGACCTACGAGCAGTACTTC. Protein: CASSNTGTYEQYF.

This clone appeared once. The genes are TRBV10-1 and TRBJ1-1, with 8 bases matching TRBD1. Losses at the gene ends were 0 bases for V and 11 bases for J; bases not matched to a gene: 11. CDR1 is WNHNN, CDR2 SYGVQD, per germline (reference sequence). CDR3 length equals 15 residues. As DNA, the CDR3 is TGCGCCAGCAGTGAGTCGGGACAGGACCACGTCGCGGCTTTCTTT. It is translated as CASSESGQDHVAAFF.